This T cell receptor beta chain appears in the sequencing data of a study of STAT3 mutations in large granular lymphocyte leukemia. Study-wide background: Over half of T-LGLL patients had one or more immunosuppressive regimens. General study points: After therapy, about 35% of the 18 patients switched clonotypes, all new clones STAT3 wild type. At least one immunodominant TCR beta clonotype appeared in every T-cell large granular lymphocyte leukemia patient.

Trimming shortened V by 3 bases and J by 0 bases, and 13 bases separated the two germline ends. Germline V gene data show CDR1 as SGHRS and CDR2 as YFSETQ. There are 15 residues in the CDR3. Libraries were prepared by immunoSEQ multiplex PCR; TCRdb keeps only in-frame clonotypes and omits some of them. The sample lists about 1,800 clones, more than 60% seen once, with less than 60% in the top ten. Worth noting for this clone: What it binds is unknown.

This clonotype originated in a man aged 50-60 years with T-cell large granular lymphocyte leukemia. Some clones in this sample may be carry-over from other donors' samples. The sample taken for sequencing was peripheral blood mononuclear cells. The chain uses TRBV5-1 and TRBJ2-7; maybe TRBD1 (6 bases). The CDR3 spells CASSSLGTPSYEQYF. In DNA, the CDR3 is TGCGCCAGCAGCTCCCTCGGGACACCCTCCTACGAGCAGTACTTC. Variable domain in full (rest from reference TRBV5-1 and TRBJ2-7): KAGVTQTPRYLIKTRGQQVTLSCSPISGHRSVSWYQQTPGQGLQFLFEYFSETQRNKGNFPGRFSGRQFSNSRSEMNVSTLELGDSALYLCASSSLGTPSYEQYFGPGTRLTVT.